The 27 T cell receptor beta chains presented below share a single source sample, sequenced in a study of T cells after posttransplantation cyclophosphamide. Clones were read by immunoSEQ multiplex PCR, and TCRdb kept only the in-frame ones, dropping some. The repertoire consists of 40,000 to 55,000 clones, none detected only once. Source material: PBMCs. The receptors here all came from a man in his forties in good health, CMV-negative, and a related stem cell transplant donor.

This clone was seen many times. V gene TRBV21-1 combines with J gene TRBJ2-7; the DNA was not used to check the table's D call, TRBD2. TRBV21-1 is designated a pseudogene. The CDR3 extends over 15 amino acids. CDR3 residues: CASSKGLAGVYEQYF. Written as DNA, the CDR3 is TGTGCCAGCAGCAAAGGGCTAGCGGGAGTATACGAGCAGTACTTC.

This clone has ten or more counts. V and J are TRBV9 and TRBJ2-1, with no clear D. Deletions cut 3 bases from V and 10 bases from J, with 8 bases between. The germline V gene has CDR1 SGDLS and CDR2 YYNGEE. This CDR3 has 11 amino acids. DNA for the CDR3: TGTGCCAGCAGCGAGGCCGGGGAGCAGTTCTTC. The encoded protein is CASSEAGEQFF.

At least ten counts were recorded for this clone. The chain couples TRBV7-9 to TRBJ1-1, with a weak D call TRBD1 (6 bases). The CDR3 is 16 amino acids. The V end was cut by 3 bases, the J end by 7 bases, with 21 bases between. The germline V gene encodes CDR1 SEHNR and CDR2 FQNEAQ (reference sequence). CDR3 DNA sequence: TGTGCCAGCAGCTTGGGGGTAGGGGGATCCCGGCTTGAAGCTTTCTTT. It specifies CASSLGVGGSRLEAFF.

At least ten counts were recorded for this clone. The V gene is TRBV7-2, the J gene TRBJ1-4; TRBD1 aligns across 9 bases. The V gene end was trimmed by 2 bases and the J gene end by 8 bases; junction bases not matched to a gene: 6. This CDR3 region has 15 residues. The germline V gene has CDR1 SGHTA and CDR2 FQGNSA. The CDR3 DNA follows: TGTGCCAGCAGCTTACCGACAGGGGGAACGGAAAAACTGTTTTTT. Translating gives CASSLPTGGTEKLFF. Based on the CDR3 plus reference TRBV7-2 and TRBJ1-4, the full variable domain is GAGVSQSPSNKVTEKGKDVELRCDPISGHTALYWYRQSLGQGLEFLIYFQGNSAPDKSGLPSDRFSAERTGGSVSTLTIQRTQQEDSAVYLCASSLPTGGTEKLFFGSGTQLSVL.

This clone has ten or more counts. V is TRBV7-9 and J is TRBJ2-7; 10 bases match TRBD2. V shed 3 bases and J 6 bases; nucleotides not matched to a gene: 8. Germline CDR1 reads SEHNR; CDR2 reads FQNEAQ (reference sequence). This CDR3 region has 15 residues. CDR3: CASSLWSSGSPEQYF. The CDR3 DNA follows: TGTGCCAGCAGCTTGTGGTCTAGCGGGAGCCCCGAGCAGTACTTC.

This clone was picked up many times. This rearrangement joins TRBV27 to TRBJ2-1; the D is unclear. Per the germline V gene, CDR1 is MNHEY and CDR2 is SMNVEV (reference sequence). The CDR3 spans 15 residues. The V end was cut by 3 bases, the J end by 5 bases, with 14 bases between. CDR3 loop: CASSFTPPRNNEQFF. DNA of the CDR3: TGTGCCAGCAGTTTTACACCCCCTAGAAACAATGAGCAGTTCTTC.

This clone was seen repeatedly, ten times or more. CDR3 sequence reads: CASSSKNTGGYGYTF. As DNA, the CDR3 is TGTGCCAGCAGCTCTAAAAACACAGGGGGCTATGGCTACACCTTC. The chain links TRBV5-4 to TRBJ1-2, with 8 positions matching TRBD1. The CDR3 is 15 residues long. Germline V gene lookup returns CDR1 SGHNT and CDR2 YYREEE (reference sequence). V shed 3 bases and J 4 bases; nucleotides not matched to a gene: 8.

This clone has at least ten counts. The chain couples TRBV15 to TRBJ2-2, with 8 nucleotides matching TRBD2. Germline CDR1 is LNHNV and CDR2 is YYDKDF (reference sequence). The CDR3 runs 15 residues. J lost 4 bases, V lost 3 bases, and 4 bases had no gene match. CDR3 nucleotides: TGTGCCACCAGCAGTAGACTAGCGAGCACCGGGGAGCTGTTTTTT. Its translation: CATSSRLASTGELFF.

This clone came up many times. The chain recombines TRBV6-6 with TRBJ1-1, with 8 bases identical to TRBD1. CDR3 length: 13 amino acids. V lost 4 bases to trimming and J lost 5 bases; unmatched junction nucleotides: 3. CDR1 MNHNY and CDR2 SVGAGI come from the germline V gene (reference sequence). The CDR3 here is CASSSTGETEAFF. The CDR3 DNA is TGTGCCAGCAGTTCGACAGGGGAGACTGAAGCTTTCTTT.

This clone appeared many times. The V and J genes are TRBV20-1 and TRBJ1-1; no clear D gene. CDR3 size: 11 residues. The germline V gene encodes CDR1 DFQATT and CDR2 SNEGSKA (reference sequence). V gave up 6 bases and J gave up 5 bases, with 10 bases separating them. The CDR3 nucleotides read TGCAGTGCCCTTCGGGAAACTGAAGCTTTCTTT. Translation gives CSALRETEAFF.

This clone was seen ten or more times. This chain uses TRBV19 with TRBJ1-5, with D maybe TRBD1 (5 bases). Germline V CDR1 and CDR2: LNHDA, SQIVND (reference sequence). CDR3 length: 14 residues. V shed 5 bases and J shed 5 bases, with 13 bases lying between them. CDR3 region: CASSLGGNDQPQHF. Here the CDR3 DNA reads TGTGCCAGTAGTCTCGGGGGGAACGATCAGCCCCAGCATTTT.

In this sample, this clone turned up many times. The chain's CDR3 is CASEGRGAQGNTIYF. The CDR3 DNA is TGTGCCAGCGAAGGCCGGGGGGCGCAGGGAAACACCATATATTTT. The chain carries TRBV7-9 and TRBJ1-3; D might be TRBD1 (6 bases). Trimming pared 8 bases from V and 4 bases from J, leaving 18 bases between. This CDR3 has 15 residues. Germline V CDR1 and CDR2: SEHNR, FQNEAQ (reference sequence).

This clone was observed many times. The chain links TRBV25-1 to TRBJ2-1, with 7 bases identical to TRBD2. The V gene end was trimmed by 5 bases and the J gene end by 15 bases; junction bases not matched to a gene: 7. This CDR3 spans 11 amino acids. Germline-derived CDR1 and CDR2 are MGHDK and SYGVNS. This chain's CDR3 is CASSSMGLPFF. In nucleotides, the CDR3 is TGTGCCAGCAGTAGTATGGGACTACCGTTCTTC.

The sample holds many counts of this clone. V gene TRBV5-1 combines with J gene TRBJ1-3; TRBD1 is a possible D gene (6 bases). V lost 4 bases, J lost 0 bases, and 11 bases lay in between. The CDR3 runs to 15 residues. In germline, CDR1 is SGHRS, CDR2 YFSETQ. Written as DNA, the CDR3 is TGCGCCAGCAGCCAGGACAGAATCTCTGGAAACACCATATATTTT. This codes for CASSQDRISGNTIYF.

This clone showed up many times. The chain uses TRBV28 and TRBJ2-3; 11 bases line up with TRBD2. The V and J ends lost 7 bases and 1 base, in that order; junction bases with no gene match: 7. CDR3 length: 16 amino acids. Per germline, CDR1 MDHEN and CDR2 SYDVKM. The DNA of the CDR3 is TGTGCCAGCACCTCCGGACTAGCGGGTGGCACAGATACGCAGTATTTT. It is translated as CASTSGLAGGTDTQYF.

This clone was observed many times. The V gene is TRBV11-2, the J gene TRBJ2-7; 8 nucleotides match TRBD2. CDR3 length: 15 amino acids. Germline CDR1 reads SGHAT; CDR2 reads FQNNGV. J was trimmed by 4 bases and V by 5 bases; bases with no gene match: 10. The CDR3 region is CASSTTSGVGYEQYF. The CDR3 DNA follows: TGTGCCAGCAGCACCACTAGCGGTGTAGGGTACGAGCAGTACTTC.

This clone was detected many times. This chain uses TRBV19 with TRBJ1-6; D remains unclear. V was clipped by 5 bases and J by 0 bases, with 17 bases between them. This CDR3 has 18 residues. The V gene's germline CDR1 is LNHDA and CDR2 SQIVND (reference sequence). DNA of the CDR3: TGTGCCAGTAGTGCCGGTTACGCCCGGAGCTCCTATAATTCACCCCTCCACTTT. Protein: CASSAGYARSSYNSPLHF.

This clone was counted ten times or more. This rearrangement joins TRBV6-5 to TRBJ2-1, with D possibly TRBD2 on 7 matching bases. The V end lost 6 bases, the J end lost 10 bases, and 19 bases lay between the germline ends. The CDR3 is made up of 14 amino acids. CDR1 and CDR2 (germline): MNHEY, SVGAGI. This chain's CDR3 is CASRPRGRRGEQFF. The CDR3 nucleotides read TGTGCCAGCAGACCCAGGGGACGGCGGGGGGAGCAGTTCTTC.

This clone has ten or more counts. The chain uses TRBV7-9 and TRBJ2-1; TRBD1 aligns across 9 bases. Germline V lookup: CDR1 SEHNR, CDR2 FQNEAQ (reference sequence). J lost 7 bases, V lost 4 bases, and 17 bases had no gene match. This CDR3 is built from 18 residues. The DNA for the CDR3 is TGTGCCAGCAGCTCGAGCCTACAGGGGGCTAAGGAACAGAATGAGCAGTTCTTC. The encoded protein is CASSSSLQGAKEQNEQFF.

V gene TRBV28 combines with J gene TRBJ2-5, with 11 bases that match TRBD1. The better agreement between TRBJ2-7 and the DNA end casts doubt on the J call. The germline V gene has CDR1 MDHEN and CDR2 SYDVKM. CDR3 length: 19 amino acids. The CDR3 protein is CASSPEPGQGEPFSYEQYF. As DNA, the CDR3 is TGTGCCAGCAGTCCAGAACCGGGACAGGGGGAACCCTTCTCCTACGAGCAGTACTTC.

This clone was seen at least ten times. The genes are TRBV5-1 and TRBJ1-4; D call uncertain. The CDR3 is 14 residues long. The V and J ends lost 2 bases and 0 bases respectively, with 5 bases between them. Looked up from germline, CDR1 is SGHRS and CDR2 is YFSETQ. In DNA, the CDR3 is TGCGCCAGCAGCTTTACGGCAACTAATGAAAAACTGTTTTTT. Its translation: CASSFTATNEKLFF.

This clone was observed many times. The chain combines TRBV7-9 with TRBJ1-3; possibly TRBD1 for D (6 bases). V lost 5 bases and J 0 bases, leaving 14 bases between the germline ends. The CDR3 consists of 16 residues. Germline values: CDR1 SEHNR, CDR2 FQNEAQ (reference sequence). CDR3 in amino acids: CASSPSGGRSGNTIYF. The CDR3 DNA reads TGTGCCAGCAGCCCTTCTGGGGGCCGCTCTGGAAACACCATATATTTT.

This clone was observed many times. The chain links TRBV7-9 to TRBJ1-5; D unclear. Germline values: CDR1 SEHNR, CDR2 FQNEAQ (reference sequence). The CDR3 is 13 amino acids. V lost 4 bases, J lost 5 bases, and 9 bases lay in between. CDR3 nucleotides: TGTGCCAGCAGCTGGTGGAGTGATCAGCCCCAGCATTTT. Its translation is CASSWWSDQPQHF.

This clone was seen ten or more times. V usage is TRBV7-2 and J usage is TRBJ1-2, with D perhaps matching TRBD1 (6 bases). Looked up from germline, CDR1 is SGHTA and CDR2 is FQGNSA. This CDR3 spans 14 amino acids. Trimming took 1 base from V and 4 from J, leaving 10 bases between them. The CDR3 bases are TGTGCCAGCAGCTTAGACAGGGTAGGCTATGGCTACACCTTC. It codes for CASSLDRVGYGYTF.

This clone was picked up many times. The J gene is TRBJ2-1, the V gene TRBV27; no clear D gene. Germline CDR1 reads MNHEY; CDR2 reads SMNVEV (reference sequence). This CDR3 is 12 amino acids long. V dropped 4 bases and J dropped 12 bases, with 13 bases sitting between them. The DNA for the CDR3 is TGTGCCAGCAGTTCCCTCTCCGGTCGGCAGTTCTTC. Its translation: CASSSLSGRQFF.

The table lists this clone with many counts. This chain connects TRBV19 to TRBJ2-4, with D maybe TRBD2 (5 bases). CDR3 length equals 13 residues. CDR1 and CDR2 from the germline V gene are LNHDA and SQIVND (reference sequence). V dropped 8 bases and J dropped 5 bases, with 13 bases sitting between them. The CDR3 DNA follows: TGTGCCAGTCGAAATACCGGGGAAAACATTCAGTACTTC. Amino acid sequence: CASRNTGENIQYF.

The table lists this clone with many counts. This sequence joins TRBV27 and TRBJ1-3; D is possibly TRBD1 (5 bases). The germline CDR1 and CDR2 sequences are MNHEY and SMNVEV (reference sequence). Trimming shortened V by 5 bases and J by 2 bases, and 10 bases separated the two germline ends. This CDR3 comprises 14 residues. CDR3 bases: TGTGCCAGCAGTCCTGGGGCCACTGGAAACACCATATATTTT. Amino acids: CASSPGATGNTIYF.